This T cell receptor (beta chain) was recovered during a study of T cells after yellow fever vaccination. Overall study: For low cell numbers, libraries were made with SMART-Seq v4 Ultra Low Input.

A process of 5'RACE template switching, which added a universal primer site and UMIs, was used to make TCR cDNA. Using its own MiXCR run on the 5' RACE reads, TCRdb lists one record per CDR3 protein. Found here are a few hundred thousand distinct CDR3 sequences, less than 20% of them singletons; the top ten hold 17%. Overall study findings and caveats: In FACS-sorted repertoires, abundant clonotypes from the bulk population could appear as contaminants. Though it reached lower strength, the secondary response hit its peak faster, day 5 versus 15.

For this clonotype: As yet, its antigen is unknown.

Sequencing used PBMCs, obtained 5 days after the first yellow fever vaccination. This sequence was found in a man between 18 and 29 years old who received the YFV17D yellow fever vaccine.

As DNA, the CDR3 is TGCGCCAGCAGTGAGGCTAGCGGGACTACAGATACGCAGTATTTT. This codes for CASSEASGTTDTQYF. The chain has TRBV10-2 and TRBJ2-3, with 9 bases lining up with TRBD2. Germline V gene data show CDR1 as WSHSY and CDR2 as SAAADI. V lost 2 bases to trimming and J lost 3 bases; unmatched junction nucleotides: 3. This CDR3 region has 15 residues.